This T cell receptor (beta chain) derives from a study of T cells of healthy individuals. Germline CDR1 reads DFQATT; CDR2 reads SNEGSKA (reference sequence). The CDR3 contains 16 residues. Trimming cost V 7 bases and J 1 base; bases outside gene matches: 11. TCRdb reprocessed the 5' RACE reads with MiXCR, giving one entry per CDR3 protein. The table lists under 70,000 distinct CDR3 sequences, over 12% of them singletons, with 15% to 20% in the top ten. This clonotype originated in a human donor in good health. The chain carries TRBV20-1 and TRBJ2-5, with 11 positions matching TRBD2. The CDR3 reads CSGLAGGAIPQETQYF. CDR3 sequence (DNA): TGCAGTGGGCTAGCGGGAGGCGCCATCCCCCAAGAGACCCAGTACTTC.